These T cell receptor beta chains were read from a single sample in a study of T cell repertoires in cytomegalovirus infection. One entry per CDR3 protein, called by TCRdb with MiXCR from the reads. The table has about 920,000 distinct CDR3 sequences, around 32% seen once; the top ten hold over 10%. The antigens these receptors bind are not known. The sequenced sample was cultured CD8+ T cells from PBMCs, obtained from culture after CMV antigen stimulation. These receptor sequences come from a human donor in good health (CMV status not recorded). Some clones in this sample may be carry-over from other donors' samples. Each CDR3 is given with its conserved first and last residue. D genes are given only for firm matches. Rows may omit the clone size; those that give it use once, few, many or a size class.

clone size,D gene,V gene,J gene,CDR3 protein,CDR3 DNA
NA,TRBD2,TRBV4-1,TRBJ2-1,CASSQEPILAGVYNEQFF,TGCGCCAGCAGCCAAGAGCCGATACTAGCGGGGGTTTACAATGAGCAGTTCTTC
NA,TRBD2,TRBV7-9,TRBJ2-1,CASSFLPSGGYNEQFF,TGTGCCAGCAGCTTTCTGCCTAGCGGGGGCTACAATGAGCAGTTCTTC
many,NA,TRBV6-1,TRBJ1-2,CASSESADYGYTF,TGTGCCAGCAGTGAATCGGCGGACTATGGCTACACCTTC
NA,NA,TRBV7-3,TRBJ2-1,CASSYGGDVPYNEQFF,TGTGCCAGCAGCTATGGTGGGGACGTCCCCTACAATGAGCAGTTCTTC
NA,TRBD2,TRBV20-1,TRBJ2-1,CSAWGGGYNEQFF,TGCAGTGCTTGGGGGGGGGGATACAATGAGCAGTTCTTC
NA,NA,TRBV12-3/TRBV12-4,TRBJ2-5,CASSLDQYRGGAGQETQYF,TGTGCCAGCAGTTTAGACCAATACAGGGGCGGGGCTGGGCAGGAGACCCAGTACTTC
few,TRBD1,TRBV6-1,TRBJ1-6,CASSTPGTENSPLHF,TGTGCCAGCAGTACCCCCGGGACAGAGAATTCACCCCTCCACTTT
NA,TRBD2,TRBV9,TRBJ2-3,CASSVAPGGHNTQYF,TGTGCCAGCAGCGTAGCTCCGGGGGGGCATAATACGCAGTATTTT
NA,NA,TRBV19,TRBJ1-5,CASSPGTSFQPQHF,TGTGCCAGTAGTCCTGGGACATCCTTTCAGCCCCAGCATTTT
NA,NA,TRBV12-3/TRBV12-4,TRBJ2-2,CASSLYWGGQNTGELFF,TGTGCCAGCAGTTTATATTGGGGGGGCCAGAACACCGGGGAGCTGTTTTTT
NA,NA,TRBV9,TRBJ1-1,CASSVALSGAPTEAFF,TGTGCCAGCAGCGTAGCTCTGTCGGGGGCGCCCACTGAAGCTTTCTTT
many,NA,TRBV7-2,TRBJ2-5,CASSLIGSGGTQETQYF,TGTGCCAGCAGCTTAATCGGCTCAGGGGGGACCCAAGAGACCCAGTACTTC
many,TRBD2,TRBV5-1,TRBJ2-5,CASSPDGTSGLPQTQYF,TGCGCCAGCAGCCCGGACGGGACTAGCGGTCTCCCGCAGACCCAGTACTTC
NA,TRBD2,TRBV27,TRBJ2-1,CASTSSASGYNEQFF,TGTGCCAGCACCTCTTCGGCTAGCGGATACAATGAGCAGTTCTTC
few,TRBD2,TRBV9,TRBJ2-1,CASSADIAGADNEQFF,TGTGCCAGCAGCGCCGATATAGCGGGGGCCGACAATGAGCAGTTCTTC
many,NA,TRBV7-8,TRBJ2-1,CASSLAASSYNEQFF,TGTGCCAGCAGCTTAGCCGCTAGCTCCTACAATGAGCAGTTCTTC
NA,TRBD1,TRBV9,TRBJ2-3,CASSPPTGGTDTQYF,TGTGCCAGCAGCCCACCGACAGGGGGCACAGATACGCAGTATTTT
NA,TRBD2,TRBV4-2,TRBJ2-3,CASSQKGLAGHATDTQYF,TGTGCCAGCAGCCAGAAGGGACTAGCGGGCCACGCGACAGATACGCAGTATTTT
NA,TRBD1,TRBV11-2,TRBJ1-1,CASSRWAGQENTEAFF,TGTGCCAGCAGCAGATGGGCGGGACAGGAGAACACTGAAGCTTTCTTT
NA,NA,TRBV19,TRBJ1-5,CASTHPRQNIQPQHF,TGTGCCAGTACCCATCCTCGACAGAACATTCAGCCCCAGCATTTT
many,NA,TRBV19,TRBJ1-2,CASSPDGNYGYTF,TGTGCCAGCAGCCCAGACGGGAACTATGGCTACACCTTC
few,TRBD1,TRBV19,TRBJ1-3,CATSSGQGVLSGNTIYF,TGTGCCACTTCTTCGGGACAGGGGGTCCTCTCTGGAAACACCATATATTTT
few,TRBD1,TRBV6-5,TRBJ1-2,CASSSTTGLAIHGYTF,TGTGCCAGCAGTTCCACGACAGGGTTGGCAATACATGGCTACACCTTC
NA,NA,TRBV28,TRBJ2-1,CASSRDTPYNEQFF,TGTGCCAGCAGTCGGGACACACCATACAATGAGCAGTTCTTC
NA,NA,TRBV7-2,TRBJ2-1,CASSTIRGTAYNEQFF,TGTGCCAGCAGCACCATACGCGGGACAGCCTACAATGAGCAGTTCTTC
NA,TRBD1,TRBV4-3,TRBJ2-2,CASSQESWTGINTGELFF,TGCGCCAGCAGCCAAGAGAGCTGGACAGGAATTAACACCGGGGAGCTGTTTTTT
NA,NA,TRBV29-1,TRBJ2-3,CSVDGVYTDTQYF,TGCAGCGTTGACGGGGTCTACACAGATACGCAGTATTTT
NA,NA,TRBV27,TRBJ2-5,CASSLTVPEGQETQYF,TGTGCCAGCAGTTTAACAGTGCCCGAGGGCCAAGAGACCCAGTACTTC
NA,NA,TRBV9,TRBJ1-5,CASSVGTNPNQPQHF,TGTGCCAGCAGCGTAGGGACTAATCCCAATCAGCCCCAGCATTTT
NA,TRBD1,TRBV10-3,TRBJ2-7,CAIRVGQGDSNEQYF,TGTGCCATCAGAGTCGGACAGGGGGATAGTAACGAGCAGTACTTC
few,TRBD1,TRBV7-9,TRBJ2-1,CARGTGSRDEQFF,TGTGCCAGAGGGACAGGTTCGAGAGATGAGCAGTTCTTC
NA,TRBD1,TRBV19,TRBJ1-6,CASEGAGNSPLHF,TGTGCCAGCGAGGGGGCGGGAAATTCACCCCTCCACTTT
few,NA,TRBV7-9,TRBJ2-3,CASSLVSAHLSTDTQYF,TGTGCCAGCAGCTTAGTCTCGGCCCACCTGAGTACAGATACGCAGTATTTT
NA,TRBD2,TRBV20-1,TRBJ2-1,CSATTPGTSSYNEQFF,TGCAGTGCTACAACCCCCGGGACTAGCTCCTACAATGAGCAGTTCTTC
few,NA,TRBV12-3/TRBV12-4,TRBJ1-3,CASNTGESGNTIYF,TGTGCCAGCAACACGGGGGAGTCTGGAAACACCATATATTTT
NA,TRBD1,TRBV27,TRBJ1-4,CASSSDDRGLGKLFF,TGTGCCAGCAGTTCCGACGACAGGGGGCTAGGAAAACTGTTTTTT
NA,NA,TRBV27,TRBJ1-2,CASGSPDSPYGYTF,TGTGCCAGCGGATCCCCGGACAGCCCCTATGGCTACACCTTC
many,NA,TRBV24-1,TRBJ1-2,CATSDTTGYGYTF,TGTGCCACCAGTGATACGACAGGTTATGGCTACACCTTC
many,NA,TRBV7-2,TRBJ2-1,CASSVTGRLFYNEQFF,TGTGCCAGCAGCGTGACCGGACGGTTGTTCTACAATGAGCAGTTCTTC
few,NA,TRBV24-1,TRBJ2-2,CATSLWAWQRNTGELFF,TGTGCCACCAGTCTCTGGGCGTGGCAGCGAAACACCGGGGAGCTGTTTTTT
few,NA,TRBV7-6,TRBJ2-3,CASSLGPGQGDTQYF,TGTGCCAGCAGCTTAGGTCCAGGGCAGGGAGATACGCAGTATTTT
few,TRBD1,TRBV28,TRBJ1-5,CASSPGTAGYQPQHF,TGTGCCAGCAGTCCAGGGACAGCGGGATATCAGCCCCAGCATTTT
many,NA,TRBV7-9,TRBJ2-2,CASSNRIVNTGELFF,TGTGCCAGCAGCAACAGGATAGTGAACACCGGGGAGCTGTTTTTT
many,TRBD1,TRBV19,TRBJ1-5,CASSIWTGDQPQHF,TGTGCCAGTAGTATATGGACAGGGGATCAGCCCCAGCATTTT
few,TRBD2,TRBV12-3/TRBV12-4,TRBJ2-7,CASSSPLAGGIYEQYF,TGTGCCAGCAGTTCACCACTAGCGGGGGGTATCTACGAGCAGTACTTC
NA,NA,TRBV4-1,TRBJ1-2,CASSPGPTNNYGYTF,TGCGCCAGCAGCCCAGGACCGACTAATAACTATGGCTACACCTTC
few,TRBD2,TRBV2,TRBJ2-2,CASLSAGGRGTGELFF,TGTGCCAGCTTGTCGGCGGGGGGCCGTGGGACCGGGGAGCTGTTTTTT
NA,TRBD1,TRBV5-6,TRBJ1-3,CASSFRDRVVGSGNTIYF,TGTGCCAGCAGCTTCCGGGACAGGGTGGTTGGCTCTGGAAACACCATATATTTT
NA,TRBD1,TRBV12-3/TRBV12-4,TRBJ2-7,CASRGDRGLPYEQYF,TGTGCCAGCAGGGGGGACAGGGGGCTACCCTACGAGCAGTACTTC
NA,TRBD1,TRBV6-5,TRBJ1-1,CANSSPGTGLDAFF,TGTGCCAACAGTTCCCCCGGGACAGGCTTGGATGCTTTCTTT
few,NA,TRBV6-6,TRBJ1-5,CASSYNQGGNQPQHF,TGTGCCAGCAGTTACAATCAGGGTGGCAATCAGCCCCAGCATTTT
many,NA,TRBV7-6,TRBJ2-2,CASSLATGAGELFF,TGTGCCAGCAGCTTAGCGACGGGGGCCGGGGAGCTGTTTTTT
few,TRBD1,TRBV5-5,TRBJ2-3,CASSGAWTGGTDTQYF,TGTGCCAGCAGCGGAGCCTGGACAGGGGGCACAGATACGCAGTATTTT
many,TRBD2,TRBV7-3,TRBJ2-5,CASSRTSGEGETQYF,TGTGCCAGCAGCCGTACTAGCGGGGAAGGAGAGACCCAGTACTTC
NA,NA,TRBV3-1,TRBJ1-2,CASSQKLYEDYGYTF,TGTGCCAGCAGCCAAAAACTATATGAAGACTATGGCTACACCTTC